This T cell receptor beta chain stems from a study of shared clonotypes between healthy human individuals. Study-level points and caveats: Clonotype sharing among donors, it was expected, would be affected by sequencing depth. Only blood was sampled, and tissue TCR repertoires likely differ from blood ones.

This CDR3 region has 14 residues. Trimming cost V 8 bases and J 0 bases, with 11 bases left between them. Germline V gene data show CDR1 as ENHRY and CDR2 as SYGVKD. This clone was counted many times. Its antigen remains unknown. TCRdb's copy holds only in-frame clones and misses some; the assay was immunoSEQ multiplex PCR. This table has 950,000 to 1,300,000 clones, roughly 70% appearing once. This rearrangement joins TRBV10-3 to TRBJ1-5; maybe TRBD1 (6 bases). The receptor's source is a man aged 18 to 30 in good health. The sample was memory CD4+ T cells sorted from blood. The subset: CD45RA-negative fraction. For the CDR3, the DNA is TGTGCCATCGGAAGGGGGGCTAGCAATCAGCCCCAGCATTTT. Encoded protein: CAIGRGASNQPQHF.